Following are 24 T cell receptor beta chains from one sample sequenced in a study of blood T cell repertoires in COVID-19. Generated by immunoSEQ multiplex PCR, the TCRdb table keeps only in-frame clones and is missing some. The sample holds 95,000 to 110,000 clones; 65% to 80% are singletons and the top ten take 4.3%. Sequenced material: peripheral blood. These receptors were obtained from a man between 70 and 80 years old with acute or convalescent COVID-19.

This clone appeared once. The chain joins TRBV18 to TRBJ1-5; 11 bases match TRBD1. V dropped 3 bases and J dropped 7; count of bases not matched to a gene: 8. The CDR3 contains 16 residues. Germline V gives CDR1 KGHSH, CDR2 LQKENI. CDR3 sequence: CASSPRTGGSEQPQHF. The CDR3 DNA sequence: TGTGCCAGCTCACCCCGGACAGGGGGCTCAGAACAGCCCCAGCATTTT.

V and J are TRBV5-4 and TRBJ2-1, with a tentative D call TRBD1 (6 bases). V was shortened by 0 bases and J by 9 bases, with 10 bases between the two germline ends. Germline loops: CDR1 SGHNT, CDR2 YYREEE (reference sequence). This CDR3 spans 13 amino acids. Written as DNA, the CDR3 is TGTGCCAGCAGCTTGGTAATGGGGGCTGAGCAGTTCTTC. Protein: CASSLVMGAEQFF.

The CDR3: CASSFLSGGAGDTQYF. Written as DNA, the CDR3 is TGTGCCAGCAGCTTCCTAAGCGGGGGGGCGGGGGATACGCAGTATTTT. V and J are TRBV11-2 and TRBJ2-3; 10 bases are shared with TRBD2. Germline assignment: CDR1 SGHAT and CDR2 FQNNGV. The CDR3 is 16 amino acids. Germline trimming cut 3 bases from V and 6 bases from J; bases unmatched to any gene: 9.

The chain employs TRBV2 and TRBJ2-1; no clear D. Trimming took 4 bases from V and 4 from J, leaving 14 bases between them. The CDR3 runs 15 residues. The germline CDR1 and CDR2 sequences are SNHLY and FYNNEI. The CDR3 DNA reads TGTGCCAGCAGTGGCGCCGACTTCGCATACAATGAGCAGTTCTTC. This sequence encodes CASSGADFAYNEQFF.

This chain joins TRBV7-8 and TRBJ1-4, with D maybe TRBD1 (5 bases). Trimming left V 2 bases short and J 6 bases short, with 13 bases between. CDR1 is SGHVS and CDR2 is FQNEAQ in the germline V gene. The CDR3 consists of 15 residues. The CDR3 spells CASSLTTVDYEKLFF. The CDR3 region has the DNA TGTGCCAGCAGCTTAACGACAGTCGACTATGAAAAACTGTTTTTT.

The V call is TRBV27, the J call TRBJ2-2, with D possibly TRBD1 on 6 matching bases. The CDR3 has 14 amino acids. V shed 9 bases and J shed 4 bases, with 15 bases lying between them. CDR1 MNHEY and CDR2 SMNVEV come from the germline V gene (reference sequence). Here the CDR3 DNA reads TGTGCCAGTTGTGATTGGGGGCTCACCGGGGAGCTGTTTTTT. This gives the protein CASCDWGLTGELFF.

V usage is TRBV3-1 (or the pseudogene TRBV3-2) and J usage is TRBJ1-2; TRBD1 aligns across 11 bases. Germline V CDR1 and CDR2: LGHDT, YNNKEL (reference sequence). This CDR3 has 15 amino acids. V gave up 3 bases and J gave up 6 bases; unmatched junction bases: 6. The CDR3 bases are TGTGCCAGCAGCCACCGGACAGGGGGCTTCAATGGCTACACCTTC. Residues: CASSHRTGGFNGYTF.

J is TRBJ2-7 and V is TRBV12-5; 8 bases align to TRBD1. The CDR3 runs to 13 residues. Trimming took 3 bases from V and 4 from J; bases not matched to a gene: 2. The germline V gene encodes CDR1 LGHNT and CDR2 FRNRAP. CDR3 in amino acids: CASGFDRGYEQYF. The CDR3 nucleotides read TGTGCTAGTGGTTTCGACAGGGGTTACGAGCAGTACTTC.

This clone showed up just a few times. Other DNA sequences from this sample encode an identical CDR3 as well. This sequence joins TRBV6-2 or TRBV6-3 and TRBJ1-2; TRBD1 aligns across 9 bases. Germline V gene lookup returns CDR1 MNHEY and CDR2 SVGEGT. The CDR3 is 14 residues long. V shed 5 bases and J 2 bases; nucleotides not matched to a gene: 3. The CDR3 DNA is TGTGCCAGCAGTAGTACAGGGGGCAACTATGGCTACACCTTC. Amino acids: CASSSTGGNYGYTF.

The chain has TRBV11-1 and TRBJ1-6; D gene unclear. In germline, CDR1 is SGHAT, CDR2 FQDESV (reference sequence). The V end was cut by 0 bases, the J end by 9 bases, with 6 bases between. The CDR3 contains 13 residues. The DNA of the CDR3 is TGTGCCAGCAGCTTAGCCCTAACTTCACCCCTCCACTTT. This sequence encodes CASSLALTSPLHF.

CDR3 loop: CASSPTSSGGSNTGELFF. The CDR3, as DNA: TGTGCCAGCTCACCAACTTCTAGCGGGGGCTCGAACACCGGGGAGCTGTTTTTT. This chain connects TRBV18 to TRBJ2-2; 10 positions match TRBD2. Germline loops: CDR1 KGHSH, CDR2 LQKENI. The CDR3 runs 18 residues. V was clipped by 2 bases and J by 0 bases; unmatched bases: 6.

This rearrangement joins TRBV2 to TRBJ2-1, with TRBD2 matching over 7 bases. Trimming took 7 bases from V and 8 from J; bases not matched to a gene: 14. The CDR3 extends over 15 amino acids. CDR1 is SNHLY, CDR2 FYNNEI, per germline. The CDR3 coding sequence is TGTGCCAGCAAACAACTAGCGTCCGCCCGGGATGAGCAGTTCTTC. Protein product: CASKQLASARDEQFF.

This clone was counted between two and nine times. The chain combines TRBV19 with TRBJ2-2; 12 bases align to TRBD1. Trimming cost V 3 bases and J 1 base; bases outside gene matches: 3. The CDR3 covers 17 residues. CDR1 and CDR2 (germline): LNHDA, SQIVND (reference sequence). Here the CDR3 DNA reads TGTGCCAGTAGTATGGGACAGGGGGCTTTGAACACCGGGGAGCTGTTTTTT. Its translation is CASSMGQGALNTGELFF.

This chain uses TRBV7-2 with TRBJ1-2, with D maybe TRBD1 (6 bases). CDR3 length: 14 residues. V shed 5 bases and J shed 7 bases, with 17 bases lying between them. Germline lookup yields CDR1 SGHTA and CDR2 FQGNSA. This CDR3 is CASSPHATGSGYTF. The CDR3 nucleotides read TGTGCCAGCAGCCCACACGCAACAGGGTCTGGCTACACCTTC.

This rearrangement joins TRBV6-4 to TRBJ2-4, with 8 bases identical to TRBD1. The germline gives CDR1 MRHNA, CDR2 SNTAGT. The CDR3 runs to 19 residues. The ends lost 0 bases at V and 1 base at J; junction bases unmatched: 11. The CDR3 region is CASSDSLATGDLAKNIQYF. CDR3 nucleotide sequence: TGTGCCAGCAGTGACTCTCTAGCGACAGGGGACCTGGCCAAAAACATTCAGTACTTC.

This clone was seen only once. The CDR3 region has the DNA TGTGCCAGCAGCCTGGGACTTGGCAATCAGCCCCAGCATTTT. Translation: CASSLGLGNQPQHF. This rearrangement joins TRBV3-1 (or the pseudogene TRBV3-2) to TRBJ1-5; D might be TRBD1 (5 bases). This CDR3 is built from 14 residues. Trimming took 4 bases from V and 2 from J, leaving 9 bases between them. Germline CDR1 reads LGHDT; CDR2 reads YNNKEL (reference sequence).

The chain joins TRBV12-3 or TRBV12-4 to TRBJ2-1; 7 nucleotides agree with TRBD2. This CDR3 spans 13 amino acids. After removal of 6 bases from V and 3 bases from J, the junction contained 2 bases not matched to a gene. The CDR3 spells CASRGTIYNEQFF. CDR3 in DNA: TGTGCCAGCAGAGGGACTATCTACAATGAGCAGTTCTTC.

This clone has more than one count but fewer than ten. This chain links TRBV6-5 with TRBJ1-5, with TRBD1 as a possible D gene (5 bases). Germline CDR1 and CDR2: MNHEY and SVGAGI. Between the trimmed V and J ends, which lost 2 bases and 1 base, there was a span of 9 bases. The CDR3 runs 15 residues. The CDR3 loop is CASSYDSSSNQPQHF. The CDR3, as DNA: TGTGCCAGCAGTTACGACAGTTCCAGCAATCAGCCCCAGCATTTT.

The J gene is TRBJ2-6, the V gene TRBV6-5; D unresolved. Germline V CDR1 and CDR2: MNHEY, SVGAGI. This CDR3 has 16 residues. V was shortened by 0 bases and J by 0 bases, with 6 bases between the two germline ends. The CDR3 protein is CASSYSPVSGANVLTF. In nucleotides, the CDR3 is TGTGCCAGCAGTTACTCGCCAGTCTCTGGGGCCAACGTCCTGACTTTC.

A few counts support this clone. The V call is TRBV7-6, the J call TRBJ1-2; D unclear. From germline, CDR1 is SGHVS and CDR2 FNYEAQ. V was cut by 5 bases and J by 5 bases, with 12 bases left in between. This CDR3 is built from 13 residues. Here the CDR3 DNA reads TGTGCCAGCAGCCCGTTTACCGGGTATGGCTACACCTTC. Translating gives CASSPFTGYGYTF.

The CDR3 coding sequence is TGTGCCAGCAGGCTCCCCGGACAGGGTACTAATGAAAAACTGTTTTTT. Encoded protein: CASRLPGQGTNEKLFF. The chain is built from TRBV2 and TRBJ1-4; TRBD1 matches 8 bases. This CDR3 comprises 16 residues. CDR1 and CDR2 (germline): SNHLY, FYNNEI. Trimming cost V 6 bases and J 2 bases; bases outside gene matches: 8.

This chain uses TRBV11-2 with TRBJ1-1; the D gene is possibly TRBD1 (6 bases). The germline V and J ends were trimmed by 5 bases and 10 bases, with 23 bases remaining between them. Germline V CDR1 and CDR2: SGHAT, FQNNGV. The CDR3 length is 15 residues. CDR3 region: CASSTLGSGAPGAFF. The CDR3 DNA follows: TGTGCCAGCAGCACCCTCGGGTCAGGGGCGCCGGGAGCTTTCTTT.

The chain combines TRBV5-1 with TRBJ2-6, with D unclear. V was clipped by 7 bases and J by 4 bases, with 12 bases between them. This CDR3 comprises 14 residues. Germline values: CDR1 SGHRS, CDR2 YFSETQ. The CDR3 sequence is CASRVGLGANVLTF. Here the CDR3 DNA reads TGCGCCAGCCGCGTGGGTCTGGGGGCCAACGTCCTGACTTTC. The full variable domain, in which reference TRBV5-1 and TRBJ2-6 provide the parts outside the CDR3, is KAGVTQTPRYLIKTRGQQVTLSCSPISGHRSVSWYQQTPGQGLQFLFEYFSETQRNKGNFPGRFSGRQFSNSRSEMNVSTLELGDSALYLCASRVGLGANVLTFGAGSRLTVL.

The rearrangement uses TRBV6-1 and TRBJ2-2; maybe TRBD1 (5 bases). Germline values: CDR1 MNHNS, CDR2 SASEGT. The length of the CDR3 is 17 residues. The ends were cut back, 3 bases at V and 1 base at J, with 15 bases in the middle. CDR3 in amino acids: CASSDLLGQGNTGELFF. The DNA of the CDR3 is TGTGCCAGCAGTGACCTCTTAGGCCAGGGGAACACCGGGGAGCTGTTTTTT.